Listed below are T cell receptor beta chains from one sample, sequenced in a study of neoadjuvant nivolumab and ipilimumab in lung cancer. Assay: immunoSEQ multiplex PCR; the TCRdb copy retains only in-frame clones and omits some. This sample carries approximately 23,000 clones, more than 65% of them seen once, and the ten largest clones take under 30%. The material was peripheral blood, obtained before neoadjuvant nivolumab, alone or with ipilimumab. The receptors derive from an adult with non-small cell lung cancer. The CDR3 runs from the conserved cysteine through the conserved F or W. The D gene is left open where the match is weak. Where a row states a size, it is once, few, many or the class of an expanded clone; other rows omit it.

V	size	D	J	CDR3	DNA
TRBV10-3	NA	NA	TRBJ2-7	CAISPTAYEQYF	TGTGCCATCAGTCCCACAGCCTACGAGCAGTACTTC
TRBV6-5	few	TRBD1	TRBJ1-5	CASSRGLNQPQHF	TGTGCCAGTAGCAGGGGGCTAAATCAGCCCCAGCATTTT
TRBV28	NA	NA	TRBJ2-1	CASNVLRSYNEQFF	TGTGCCAGCAACGTGCTAAGATCCTACAATGAGCAGTTCTTC
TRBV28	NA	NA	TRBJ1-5	CASSLSAGVVQPQHF	TGTGCCAGCAGTTTATCAGCAGGGGTGGTTCAGCCCCAGCATTTT
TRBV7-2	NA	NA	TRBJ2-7	CASSLAVYLDEQYF	TGTGCCAGCAGCTTAGCGGTTTACCTTGACGAGCAGTACTTC
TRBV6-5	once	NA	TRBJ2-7	CASSYKAGEQYF	TGTGCCAGCAGTTACAAGGCCGGCGAGCAGTACTTC
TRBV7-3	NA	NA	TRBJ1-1	CASSPQQNTEAFF	TGTGCCAGCAGCCCTCAACAGAACACTGAAGCTTTCTTT
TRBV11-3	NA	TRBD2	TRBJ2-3	CASSSRWTSGRQSTDTQYF	TGTGCCAGCAGCTCGCGGTGGACTAGCGGGAGGCAGAGCACAGATACGCAGTATTTT
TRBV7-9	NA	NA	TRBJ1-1	CASSLPQNTEAFF	TGTGCCAGCAGCTTACCTCAGAACACTGAAGCTTTCTTT
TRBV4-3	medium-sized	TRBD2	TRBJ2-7	CASSQERLAVSEQYF	TGCGCCAGCAGCCAAGAACGGCTAGCGGTATCCGAGCAGTACTTC
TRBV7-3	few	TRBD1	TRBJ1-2	CASSPGQGQGYTF	TGTGCCAGCAGTCCGGGACAGGGACAGGGCTACACCTTC
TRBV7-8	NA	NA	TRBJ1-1	CASSFRPSRGNTEAFF	TGTGCCAGCAGCTTCCGTCCATCCCGGGGGAACACTGAAGCTTTCTTT
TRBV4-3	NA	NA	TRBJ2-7	CASSQDWGRNEQYF	TGCGCCAGCAGCCAAGATTGGGGGAGGAACGAGCAGTACTTC
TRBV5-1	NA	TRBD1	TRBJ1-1	CASSSTDSGTGARAFF	TGCGCCAGCAGCTCAACAGATTCCGGGACAGGGGCGCGAGCTTTCTTT
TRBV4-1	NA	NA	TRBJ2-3	CASSPMGGPRADTQYF	TGCGCCAGCAGCCCGATGGGAGGTCCCCGAGCAGATACGCAGTATTTT
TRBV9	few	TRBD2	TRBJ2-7	CASSVSGTGYDEQYF	TGTGCCAGCAGCGTTAGCGGGACGGGCTATGACGAGCAGTACTTC
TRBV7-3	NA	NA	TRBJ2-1	CASSLTGSWGEQFF	TGTGCCAGCAGCTTAACCGGCTCCTGGGGTGAGCAGTTCTTC
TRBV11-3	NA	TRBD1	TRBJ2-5	CASSLGGQAQETQYF	TGTGCCAGCAGCTTAGGGGGACAGGCTCAAGAGACCCAGTACTTC
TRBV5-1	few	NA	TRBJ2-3	CASSLGLQGQTDTQYF	TGCGCCAGCAGCTTGGGGCTACAGGGTCAAACAGATACGCAGTATTTT
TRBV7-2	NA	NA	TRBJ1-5	CASSLRGPQVRNQPQHF	TGTGCCAGCAGCTTACGGGGGCCCCAGGTGCGCAATCAGCCCCAGCATTTT
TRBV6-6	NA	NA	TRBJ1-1	CASREDGNTEAFF	TGTGCCAGCAGAGAAGACGGAAACACTGAAGCTTTCTTT
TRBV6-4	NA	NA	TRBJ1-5	CASSELWGRGQPQHF	TGTGCCAGCAGTGAATTGTGGGGGCGAGGTCAGCCCCAGCATTTT
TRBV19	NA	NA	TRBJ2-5	CASSTLETQYF	TGTGCCAGTAGTACTCTGGAGACCCAGTACTTC